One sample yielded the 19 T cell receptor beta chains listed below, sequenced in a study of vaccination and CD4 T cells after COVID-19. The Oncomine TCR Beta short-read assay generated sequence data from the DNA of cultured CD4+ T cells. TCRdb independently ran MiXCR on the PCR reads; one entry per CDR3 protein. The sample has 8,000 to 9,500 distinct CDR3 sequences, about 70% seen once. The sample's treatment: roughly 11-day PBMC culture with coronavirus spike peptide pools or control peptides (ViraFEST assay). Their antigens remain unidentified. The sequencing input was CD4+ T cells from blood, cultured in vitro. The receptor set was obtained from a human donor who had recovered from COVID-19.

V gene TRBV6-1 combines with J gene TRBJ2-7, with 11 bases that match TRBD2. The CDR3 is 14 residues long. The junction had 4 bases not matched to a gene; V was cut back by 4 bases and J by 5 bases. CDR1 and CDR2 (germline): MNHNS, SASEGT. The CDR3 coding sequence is TGTGCCAGCAGTGCTAGCGGGGGGCTGAACGAGCAGTACTTC. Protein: CASSASGGLNEQYF.

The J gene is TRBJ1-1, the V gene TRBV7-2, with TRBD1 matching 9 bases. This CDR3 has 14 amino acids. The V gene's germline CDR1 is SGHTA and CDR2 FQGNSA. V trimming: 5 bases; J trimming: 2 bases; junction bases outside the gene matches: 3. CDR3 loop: CASSGDRVNTEAFF. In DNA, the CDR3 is TGTGCCAGCAGCGGGGACAGGGTAAACACTGAAGCTTTCTTT. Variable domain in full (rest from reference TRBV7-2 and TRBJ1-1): GAGVSQSPSNKVTEKGKDVELRCDPISGHTALYWYRQSLGQGLEFLIYFQGNSAPDKSGLPSDRFSAERTGGSVSTLTIQRTQQEDSAVYLCASSGDRVNTEAFFGQGTRLTVV.

DNA for the CDR3: TGTGCCAGCTGTACGACAGGGATGGGCGGCTACACCTTC. This codes for CASCTTGMGGYTF. V usage is TRBV28 and J usage is TRBJ1-2; TRBD1 matches 7 bases. V shed 8 bases, J shed 8 bases, and the junction held 11 bases outside the gene matches. Germline CDR1 reads MDHEN; CDR2 reads SYDVKM. CDR3 size: 13 residues.

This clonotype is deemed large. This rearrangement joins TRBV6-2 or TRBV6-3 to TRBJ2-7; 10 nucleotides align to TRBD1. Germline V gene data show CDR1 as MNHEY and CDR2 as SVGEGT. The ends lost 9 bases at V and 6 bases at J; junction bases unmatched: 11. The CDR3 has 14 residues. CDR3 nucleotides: TGTGCCAGTAGGCCAACCGGGACAGGGGCCGAGCAGTACTTC. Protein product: CASRPTGTGAEQYF.

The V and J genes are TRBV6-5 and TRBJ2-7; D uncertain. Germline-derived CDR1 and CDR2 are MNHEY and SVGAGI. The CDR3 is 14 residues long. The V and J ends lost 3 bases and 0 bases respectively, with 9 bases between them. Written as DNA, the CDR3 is TGTGCCAGCAGTTATGCGGCGAGCTCCTACGAGCAGTACTTC. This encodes CASSYAASSYEQYF.

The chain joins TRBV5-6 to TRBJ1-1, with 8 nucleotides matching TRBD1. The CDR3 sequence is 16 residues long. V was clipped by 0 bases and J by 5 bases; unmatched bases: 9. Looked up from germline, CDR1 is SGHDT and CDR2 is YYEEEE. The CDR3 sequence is CASSLGTGPRGTEAFF. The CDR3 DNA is TGTGCCAGCAGCTTGGGGACAGGGCCCCGGGGGACTGAAGCTTTCTTT. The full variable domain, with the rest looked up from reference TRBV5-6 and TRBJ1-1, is DAGVTQSPTHLIKTRGQQVTLRCSPKSGHDTVSWYQQALGQGPQFIFQYYEEEERQRGNFPDRFSGHQFPNYSSELNVNALLLGDSALYLCASSLGTGPRGTEAFFGQGTRLTVV.

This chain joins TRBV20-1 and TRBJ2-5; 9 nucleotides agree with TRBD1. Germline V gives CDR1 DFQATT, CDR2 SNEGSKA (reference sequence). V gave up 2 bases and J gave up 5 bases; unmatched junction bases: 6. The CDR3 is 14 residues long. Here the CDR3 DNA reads TGCAGTGCTAGAAAACAGGGGGCATGGGAGACCCAGTACTTC. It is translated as CSARKQGAWETQYF.

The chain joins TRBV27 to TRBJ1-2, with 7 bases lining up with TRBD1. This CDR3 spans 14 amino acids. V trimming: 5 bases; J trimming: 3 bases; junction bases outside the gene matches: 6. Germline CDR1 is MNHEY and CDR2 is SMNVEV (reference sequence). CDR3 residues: CASSPSGTDYGYTF. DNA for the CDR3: TGTGCCAGCAGTCCCTCCGGGACAGACTATGGCTACACCTTC.

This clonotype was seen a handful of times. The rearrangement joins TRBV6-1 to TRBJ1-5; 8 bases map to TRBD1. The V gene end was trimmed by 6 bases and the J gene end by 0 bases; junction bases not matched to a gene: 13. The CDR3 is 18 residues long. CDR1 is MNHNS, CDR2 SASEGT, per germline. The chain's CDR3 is CASRSPGQVFFSNQPQHF. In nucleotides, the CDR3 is TGTGCCAGCAGGAGCCCGGGACAGGTATTTTTTAGCAATCAGCCCCAGCATTTT.

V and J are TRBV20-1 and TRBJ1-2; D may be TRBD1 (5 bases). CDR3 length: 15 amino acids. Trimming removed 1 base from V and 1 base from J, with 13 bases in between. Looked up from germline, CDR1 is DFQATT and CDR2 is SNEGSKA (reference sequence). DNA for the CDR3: TGCAGTGCTAGAGTGCCAGGGCTCCTTAACTATGGCTACACCTTC. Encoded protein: CSARVPGLLNYGYTF.

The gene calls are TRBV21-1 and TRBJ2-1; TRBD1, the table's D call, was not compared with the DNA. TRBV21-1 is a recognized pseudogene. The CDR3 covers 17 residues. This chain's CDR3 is CASSKHDGGTGDNEQFF. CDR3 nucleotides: TGTGCCAGCAGCAAACACGACGGGGGGACAGGGGACAATGAGCAGTTCTTC.

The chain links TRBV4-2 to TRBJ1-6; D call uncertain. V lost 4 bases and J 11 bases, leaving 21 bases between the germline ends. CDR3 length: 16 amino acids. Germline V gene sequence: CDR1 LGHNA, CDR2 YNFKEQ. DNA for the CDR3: TGTGCCAGCAGCCGCCCCACTGCGAAGGACGCAACACCCCTCCACTTT. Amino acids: CASSRPTAKDATPLHF.

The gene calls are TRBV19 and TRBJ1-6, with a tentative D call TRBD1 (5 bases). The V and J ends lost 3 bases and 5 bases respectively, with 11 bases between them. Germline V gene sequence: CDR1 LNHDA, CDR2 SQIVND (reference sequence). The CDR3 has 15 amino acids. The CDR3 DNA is TGTGCCAGTAGTATCAACGGGGCGGATAATTCACCCCTCCACTTT. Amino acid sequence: CASSINGADNSPLHF.

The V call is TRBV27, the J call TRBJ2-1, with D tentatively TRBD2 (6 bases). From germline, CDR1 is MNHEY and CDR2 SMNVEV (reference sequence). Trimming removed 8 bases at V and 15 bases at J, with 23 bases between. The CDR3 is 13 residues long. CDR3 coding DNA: TGTGCCAGCGCTGTTGGGGGACTTCCTATACCGTTCTTC. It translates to CASAVGGLPIPFF.

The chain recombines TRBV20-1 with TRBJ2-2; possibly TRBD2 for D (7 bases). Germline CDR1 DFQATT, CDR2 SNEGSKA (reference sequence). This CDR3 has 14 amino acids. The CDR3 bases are TGCGGGGGGGTGCAGGGGCTAACCACCGGGGAGCTGTTTTTT. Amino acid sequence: CGGVQGLTTGELFF.

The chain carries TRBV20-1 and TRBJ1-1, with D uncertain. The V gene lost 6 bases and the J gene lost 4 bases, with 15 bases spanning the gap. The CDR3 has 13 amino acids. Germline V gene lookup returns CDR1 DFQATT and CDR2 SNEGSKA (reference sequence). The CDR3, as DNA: TGCAGTGCGCTAGGAGTTAGGAGCACTGAAGCTTTCTTT. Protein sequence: CSALGVRSTEAFF.

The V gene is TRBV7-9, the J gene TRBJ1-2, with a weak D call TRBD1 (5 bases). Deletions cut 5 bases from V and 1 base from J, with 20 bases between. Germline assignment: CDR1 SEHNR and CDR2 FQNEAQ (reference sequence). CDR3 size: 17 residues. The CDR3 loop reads CASSAERGTAFNYGYTF. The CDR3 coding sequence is TGTGCCAGCAGCGCGGAGCGTGGGACGGCCTTTAACTATGGCTACACCTTC.

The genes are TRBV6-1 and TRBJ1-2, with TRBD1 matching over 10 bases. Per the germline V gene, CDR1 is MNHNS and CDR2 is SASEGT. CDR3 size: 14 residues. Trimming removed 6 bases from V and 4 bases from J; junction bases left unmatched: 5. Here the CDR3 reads CASRDRGRGYGYTF. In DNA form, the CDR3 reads TGTGCCAGCAGAGACAGGGGGCGGGGCTATGGCTACACCTTC.

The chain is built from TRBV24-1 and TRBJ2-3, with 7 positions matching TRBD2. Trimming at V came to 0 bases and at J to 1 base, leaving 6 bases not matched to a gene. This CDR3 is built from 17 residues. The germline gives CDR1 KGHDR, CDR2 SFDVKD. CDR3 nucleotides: TGTGCCACCAGTGATTTGCCGAATCGGGGGGGCACAGATACGCAGTATTTT. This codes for CATSDLPNRGGTDTQYF.